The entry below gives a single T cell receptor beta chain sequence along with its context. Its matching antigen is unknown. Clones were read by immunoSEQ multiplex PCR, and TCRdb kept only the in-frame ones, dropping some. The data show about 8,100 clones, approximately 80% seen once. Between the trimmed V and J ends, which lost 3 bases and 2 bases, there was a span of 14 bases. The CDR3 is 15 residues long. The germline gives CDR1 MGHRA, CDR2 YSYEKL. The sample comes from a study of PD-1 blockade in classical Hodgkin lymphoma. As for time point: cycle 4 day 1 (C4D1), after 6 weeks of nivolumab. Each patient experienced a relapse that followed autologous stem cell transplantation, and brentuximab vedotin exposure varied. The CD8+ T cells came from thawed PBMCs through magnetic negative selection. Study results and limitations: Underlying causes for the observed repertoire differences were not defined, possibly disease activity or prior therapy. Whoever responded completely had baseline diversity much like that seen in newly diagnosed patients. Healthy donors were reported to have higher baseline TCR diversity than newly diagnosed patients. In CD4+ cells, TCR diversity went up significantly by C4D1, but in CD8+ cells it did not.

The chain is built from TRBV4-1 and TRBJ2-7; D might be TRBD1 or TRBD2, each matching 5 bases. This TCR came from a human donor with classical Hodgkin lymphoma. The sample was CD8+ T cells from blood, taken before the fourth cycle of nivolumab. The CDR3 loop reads CASSQDPGTTYEQYF. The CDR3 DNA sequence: TGCGCCAGCAGCCAGGACCCCGGGACCACCTACGAGCAGTACTTC.